A selection of T cell receptor beta chains follows, all from one sample in a study of blood T cell repertoires in COVID-19. The protocol was immunoSEQ multiplex PCR, while the TCRdb copy is restricted to in-frame clones and leaves out a portion. The table includes 310,000 or so clones, more than 70% detected once. The sample comprised peripheral blood. These receptors were collected from a woman aged 25 to 45 with COVID-19, enrolled during active disease. CDR3s leave out the opening cysteine and the closing phenylalanine or tryptophan.

CDR3aa: ASSQPDRENYGYT
v_gene: TRBV4-1
j_gene: TRBJ1-2
len: 13

CDR3aa: ASSEWGLAGDIPDTQY
v_gene: TRBV2
j_gene: TRBJ2-3
len: 16

CDR3aa: ASSPGRAGQPQH
v_gene: TRBV5-5
j_gene: TRBJ1-5
len: 12

CDR3aa: ASSESTSGASGDYEQY
v_gene: TRBV10-1
j_gene: TRBJ2-7
len: 16

CDR3aa: ARSLVRGNYGYT
v_gene: TRBV5-3
j_gene: TRBJ1-2
len: 12

CDR3aa: ASRSDRAQPQH
v_gene: TRBV28
j_gene: TRBJ1-5
len: 11

CDR3aa: ASSNNREGSQETQY
v_gene: TRBV28
j_gene: TRBJ2-5
len: 14

CDR3aa: ASSFSGGNQPQH
v_gene: TRBV27
j_gene: TRBJ1-5
len: 12

CDR3aa: ASSLDINQPQH
v_gene: TRBV11-2
j_gene: TRBJ1-5
len: 11

CDR3aa: ASSYSVRGPHTDTQY
v_gene: TRBV6-2/TRBV6-3
j_gene: TRBJ2-3
len: 15

CDR3aa: SVGASGITDTQY
v_gene: TRBV29-1
j_gene: TRBJ2-3
len: 12

CDR3aa: SARLATEQF
v_gene: TRBV20-1
j_gene: TRBJ2-1
len: 9

CDR3aa: ASSLQGPPGAYGYT
v_gene: TRBV4-1
j_gene: TRBJ1-2
len: 14

CDR3aa: ASSLGLAEETQY
v_gene: TRBV7-7
j_gene: TRBJ2-5
len: 12

CDR3aa: ASSNPGQGAPGELF
v_gene: TRBV19
j_gene: TRBJ2-2
len: 14

CDR3aa: ASKGQGLPEAF
v_gene: TRBV25-1
j_gene: TRBJ1-1
len: 11

CDR3aa: ASSMRGEAGETQY
v_gene: TRBV19
j_gene: TRBJ2-5
len: 13

CDR3aa: ASSRSGRGAF
v_gene: TRBV7-9
j_gene: TRBJ1-1
len: 10

CDR3aa: SADGLSGYT
v_gene: TRBV20-1
j_gene: TRBJ1-2
len: 9

CDR3aa: ASSSDNEETQY
v_gene: TRBV2
j_gene: TRBJ2-5
len: 11

CDR3aa: ASSQGARGYT
v_gene: TRBV2
j_gene: TRBJ1-2
len: 10

CDR3aa: ASSQQRGKLF
v_gene: TRBV28
j_gene: TRBJ1-4
len: 10

CDR3aa: AWSGTGYPEQY
v_gene: TRBV30
j_gene: TRBJ2-7
len: 11

CDR3aa: AWSAGTGEAGPF
v_gene: TRBV30
j_gene: TRBJ2-1
len: 12

CDR3aa: ASSFGTGANYGYT
v_gene: TRBV5-1
j_gene: TRBJ1-2
len: 13

CDR3aa: ASSSGVLGEQY
v_gene: TRBV28
j_gene: TRBJ2-7
len: 11

CDR3aa: ASSLPTGPTGELF
v_gene: TRBV5-4
j_gene: TRBJ2-2
len: 13

CDR3aa: ASRRDTNYGYT
v_gene: TRBV2
j_gene: TRBJ1-2
len: 11

CDR3aa: ASVMNTEAF
v_gene: TRBV7-9
j_gene: TRBJ1-1
len: 9

CDR3aa: AISEGTGADTGELF
v_gene: TRBV10-3
j_gene: TRBJ2-2
len: 14

CDR3aa: ASSGDWGGEKLF
v_gene: TRBV7-2
j_gene: TRBJ1-4
len: 12

CDR3aa: ASSPGASGSRAYEQY
v_gene: TRBV6-6
j_gene: TRBJ2-7
len: 15

CDR3aa: ASSQSGGALWGDEQF
v_gene: TRBV23-1
j_gene: TRBJ2-1
len: 15

CDR3aa: ASSLRTGGGEKLF
v_gene: TRBV7-2
j_gene: TRBJ1-4
len: 13

CDR3aa: ASRTGGMYNSPLH
v_gene: TRBV28
j_gene: TRBJ1-6
len: 13

CDR3aa: ASSPSGTSGRNEQY
v_gene: TRBV6-2/TRBV6-3
j_gene: TRBJ2-7
len: 14

CDR3aa: ASSLAGGYANYGYT
v_gene: TRBV7-8
j_gene: TRBJ1-2
len: 14

CDR3aa: ASSPANTGELF
v_gene: TRBV18
j_gene: TRBJ2-2
len: 11

CDR3aa: ASSLGLAGYNEQF
v_gene: TRBV11-2
j_gene: TRBJ2-1
len: 13

CDR3aa: ASNEPQGALADNQPQH
v_gene: TRBV5-1
j_gene: TRBJ1-5
len: 16

CDR3aa: ASSRGQPTDTQY
v_gene: TRBV6-2/TRBV6-3
j_gene: TRBJ2-3
len: 12